This paragraph covers one T cell receptor beta chain sequence. Its antigen is still unknown. Other DNA variants within this sample encode the same CDR3. Several immunoSEQ 96-well plates shared each subset's DNA, each plate a replicate. Assay used: immunoSEQ multiplex PCR; TCRdb lists only in-frame clones, some missing. The sample comprises around 720,000 clones, around four fifths of which are singletons, and 1.5% to 2% rests with the top ten. The CDR3 length is 13 residues. Germline V lookup: CDR1 MNHNS, CDR2 SASEGT. V lost 7 bases to trimming and J lost 2 bases; unmatched junction nucleotides: 4. This entry is derived from a study of shared clonotypes between healthy human individuals. Across the study: Two women and three men aged 18 to 49 made up the donors. General study results and limits: Clonotype sharing across several donors was observed for around 5% of naive CD4 clonotypes.

Splitting the CD4+ cells yielded a CD45RA+ naive subset and a CD45RA-negative memory subset. The rearrangement links TRBV6-1 to TRBJ1-1; 7 bases line up with TRBD1. Specimen: memory CD4+ T cells sorted from blood. As to subset: CD45RA-negative fraction. This TCR was sampled from a woman in her twenties or thirties in good health. In DNA, the CDR3 is TGTGCCAGCAATAGGGGGCGTAACACTGAAGCTTTCTTT. Its translation is CASNRGRNTEAFF.